A selection of T cell receptor beta chains follows, all from one sample in a study of blood T cell repertoires in COVID-19. Generated by immunoSEQ multiplex PCR, the TCRdb table keeps only in-frame clones and is missing some. The sample consists of more than 110,000 clones, approximately 80% of them appearing once. The sequenced sample consisted of peripheral blood. These receptors all stem from a human donor in a cohort sampled during active COVID-19. The CDR3 runs from the conserved cysteine through the conserved F or W. A D gene is named only where the DNA matches it firmly. A clone size is listed for some rows: how often the clone was seen (once, few, many), or a class if it is expanded.

size: once
J: TRBJ2-4
D: TRBD1
V: TRBV11-2
CDR3: CASSWHRGIKAKNIQYF
DNA: TGTGCCAGCAGCTGGCACAGGGGGATCAAGGCCAAAAACATTCAGTACTTC

size: once
J: TRBJ2-5
D: .
V: TRBV6-1
CDR3: CASSPGGRVEETQYF
DNA: TGTGCCAGCAGTCCCGGGGGGCGCGTGGAAGAGACCCAGTACTTC

size: .
J: TRBJ2-2
D: .
V: TRBV4-2
CDR3: CASCQIEDTGELFF
DNA: TGTGCCAGCTGCCAAATAGAGGACACCGGGGAGCTGTTTTTT

size: .
J: TRBJ2-7
D: TRBD2
V: TRBV7-9
CDR3: CASSLGASGWYEQYF
DNA: TGTGCCAGCAGCTTAGGAGCTAGCGGGTGGTACGAGCAGTACTTC

size: .
J: TRBJ1-2
D: TRBD1
V: TRBV14
CDR3: CATSPRGSFGYTF
DNA: TGTGCCACCTCACCCAGGGGGTCGTTTGGCTACACCTTC

size: .
J: TRBJ1-3
D: TRBD1
V: TRBV7-9
CDR3: CASSPRTGSGNTIYF
DNA: TGTGCCAGCAGCCCACGGACAGGCTCTGGAAACACCATATATTTT

size: .
J: TRBJ2-7
D: TRBD1
V: TRBV7-2
CDR3: CASSPRTGGMYEQYF
DNA: TGTGCCAGCAGCCCCCGGACAGGGGGCATGTACGAGCAGTACTTC

size: .
J: TRBJ2-5
D: TRBD1
V: TRBV3-1/TRBV3-2
CDR3: CASSQRQGGSETQYF
DNA: TGTGCCAGCAGCCAACGACAGGGTGGGAGTGAGACCCAGTACTTC

size: .
J: TRBJ2-7
D: .
V: TRBV19
CDR3: CASSNQEGLGQYF
DNA: TGTGCCAGTAGTAATCAGGAGGGACTCGGGCAGTACTTC

size: .
J: TRBJ2-3
D: TRBD2
V: TRBV6-5
CDR3: CASKPAGGPKDTQYF
DNA: TGTGCCAGCAAACCAGCGGGGGGGCCGAAAGATACGCAGTATTTT

size: .
J: TRBJ2-2
D: .
V: TRBV7-9
CDR3: CASTLGGTGELFF
DNA: TGTGCCAGCACCCTAGGGGGTACCGGGGAGCTGTTTTTT

size: .
J: TRBJ1-6
D: TRBD1
V: TRBV9
CDR3: CASSNRDSQLNSPLHF
DNA: TGTGCCAGCAGCAACCGGGACAGCCAACTCAATTCACCCCTCCACTTT

size: .
J: TRBJ2-5
D: .
V: TRBV18
CDR3: CASSPGGETQYF
DNA: TGTGCCAGCTCACCAGGCGGAGAGACCCAGTACTTC

size: .
J: TRBJ1-5
D: .
V: TRBV30
CDR3: CAWSVELNQPQHF
DNA: TGTGCCTGGAGTGTAGAACTAAATCAGCCCCAGCATTTT

size: .
J: TRBJ1-4
D: TRBD1
V: TRBV25-1
CDR3: CASSGTGGTNEKLFF
DNA: TGTGCCAGCAGTGGTACAGGGGGGACTAATGAAAAACTGTTTTTT

size: .
J: TRBJ1-2
D: TRBD1
V: TRBV4-2
CDR3: CASSQDRTGVGYTF
DNA: TGTGCCAGCAGCCAAGATAGGACAGGGGTGGGCTACACCTTC

size: once
J: TRBJ2-7
D: TRBD2
V: TRBV6-2/TRBV6-3
CDR3: CASSYPTGGPYEQYF
DNA: TGTGCCAGCAGTTACCCAACGGGGGGGCCCTACGAGCAGTACTTC

size: .
J: TRBJ2-7
D: TRBD2
V: TRBV28
CDR3: CASRRLAGREQYF
DNA: TGTGCCAGCAGGCGACTAGCGGGGAGAGAGCAGTACTTC

size: once
J: TRBJ2-3
D: TRBD2
V: TRBV27
CDR3: CASSSGGTDTQYF
DNA: TGTGCCAGCAGTAGCGGGGGTACAGATACGCAGTATTTT

size: .
J: TRBJ1-1
D: TRBD1
V: TRBV5-6
CDR3: CASSTGQGDTEAFF
DNA: TGTGCCAGCAGCACCGGACAGGGGGACACTGAAGCTTTCTTT